This TCR beta chain was identified in a study of T cell repertoires in cytomegalovirus infection. Study overall: CMV epitopes, recently identified HLA-C-restricted and well-studied HLA-B-restricted, were used. CMV infection together with matching HLA type was indicated by public TCR beta signatures. Findings and caveats of the study: Cumulative frequency of public TCR beta families picked out carriers of CMV plus the relevant HLA. CMV-specific TCR beta clonotypes restricted by HLA-C dominated the ex vivo response.

As concerns this clonotype: Its antigen is undetermined.

Germline CDR1 and CDR2: MNHGY and SAAAGT. This CDR3 is 16 amino acids long. The ends lost 2 bases at V and 2 bases at J; junction bases unmatched: 3. In TCRdb, the reads were re-called with MiXCR into one record per CDR3 protein. The profile shows 450,000 to 550,000 distinct CDR3 sequences, under 45% of them singletons. The sequenced sample was cultured PBMCs, obtained from culture after CMV antigen stimulation. This rearrangement joins TRBV6-8 to TRBJ2-3; 11 nucleotides match TRBD2. The TCR comes from a human donor in good health (CMV status not recorded). Some clones in this sample may be carry-over from other donors' samples. CDR3 bases: TGTGCCAGCAGTTACCTTAGCGGGGGGGCCACAGATACGCAGTATTTT. This sequence encodes CASSYLSGGATDTQYF.